This TCR beta chain was obtained from a study of blood T cell repertoires in COVID-19. Overall study: Nucleic acid was either cDNA or gDNA, and it came from T cells, B-cell-depleted T cells, or PBMCs.

Grouping used clinical history reported by participants in a survey and questionnaire. TCRdb's table, derived via immunoSEQ multiplex PCR, lists solely in-frame clones and lacks some. Of approximately 300,000 clones in the sample, about nine tenths are singletons; the top ten hold about 10%. Trimming took 7 bases from V and 0 from J, leaving 7 bases between them. Looked up from germline, CDR1 is SGHRS and CDR2 is YFSETQ. The CDR3 length is 12 residues. The sequencing sample was made of PBMCs or T cells enriched from blood (not recorded which). The source of this sequence is a woman aged 18-35 years who had recovered from COVID-19. V usage is TRBV5-1 and J usage is TRBJ1-1; D is undetermined. CDR3 nucleotide sequence: TGCGCCAGCGGCCGCATGAACACTGAAGCTTTCTTT. It translates to CASGRMNTEAFF.